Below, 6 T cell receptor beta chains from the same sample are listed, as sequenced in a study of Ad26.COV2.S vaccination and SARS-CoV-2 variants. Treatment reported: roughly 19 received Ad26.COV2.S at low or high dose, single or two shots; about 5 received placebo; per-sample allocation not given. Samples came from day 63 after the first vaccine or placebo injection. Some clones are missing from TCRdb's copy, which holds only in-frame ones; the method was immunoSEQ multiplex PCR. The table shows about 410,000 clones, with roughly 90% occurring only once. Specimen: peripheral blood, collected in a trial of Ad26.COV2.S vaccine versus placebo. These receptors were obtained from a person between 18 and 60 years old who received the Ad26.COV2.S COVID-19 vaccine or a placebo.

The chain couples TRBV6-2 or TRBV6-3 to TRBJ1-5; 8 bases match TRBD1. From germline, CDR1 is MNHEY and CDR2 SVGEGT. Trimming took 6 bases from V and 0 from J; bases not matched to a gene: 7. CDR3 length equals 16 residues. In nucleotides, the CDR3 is TGTGCCAGCAGCCAGGGGACAGGATATAGCAATCAGCCCCAGCATTTT. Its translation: CASSQGTGYSNQPQHF.

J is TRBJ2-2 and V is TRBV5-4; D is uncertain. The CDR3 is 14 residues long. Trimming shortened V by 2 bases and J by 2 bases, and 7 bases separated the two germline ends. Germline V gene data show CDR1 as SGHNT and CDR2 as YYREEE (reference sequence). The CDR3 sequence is CASSLLGNTGELFF. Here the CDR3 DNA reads TGTGCCAGCAGCTTACTCGGTAACACCGGGGAGCTGTTTTTT.

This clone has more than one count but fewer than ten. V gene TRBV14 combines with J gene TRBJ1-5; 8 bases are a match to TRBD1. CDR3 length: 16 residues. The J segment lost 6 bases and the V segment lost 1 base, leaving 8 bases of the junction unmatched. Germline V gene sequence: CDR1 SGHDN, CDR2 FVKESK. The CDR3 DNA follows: TGTGCCAGCAGCCAAGCTTTCAGGGGGCGAAGTCAGCCCCAGCATTTT. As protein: CASSQAFRGRSQPQHF.

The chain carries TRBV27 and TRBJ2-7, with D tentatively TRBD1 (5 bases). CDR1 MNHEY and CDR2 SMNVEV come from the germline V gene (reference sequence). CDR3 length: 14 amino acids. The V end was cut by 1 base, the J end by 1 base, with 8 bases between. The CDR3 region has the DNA TGTGCCAGCAGTTTATATGACAGTTCCTACGAGCAGTACTTC. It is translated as CASSLYDSSYEQYF.

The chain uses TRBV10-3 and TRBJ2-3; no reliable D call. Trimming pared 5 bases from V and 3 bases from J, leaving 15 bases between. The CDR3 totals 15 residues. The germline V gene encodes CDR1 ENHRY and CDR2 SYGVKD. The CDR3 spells CAISSLPTATDTQYF. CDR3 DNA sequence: TGTGCCATCAGTTCCCTCCCGACTGCTACAGATACGCAGTATTTT.

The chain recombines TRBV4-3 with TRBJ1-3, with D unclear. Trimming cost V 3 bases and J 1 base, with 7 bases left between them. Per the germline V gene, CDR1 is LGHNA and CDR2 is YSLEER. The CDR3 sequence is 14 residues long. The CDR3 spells CASSQIRSGNTIYF. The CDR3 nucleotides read TGCGCCAGCAGCCAGATTCGGTCTGGAAACACCATATATTTT.